This entry lists 10 T cell receptor beta chains sequenced from one sample in a study of beta chain features in type 1 diabetes. Study observations and caveats: Shorter TCRB CDR3s, moderately but significantly so, were found in Type 1 diabetes patients in all four CD4+ subsets.

Of the isolated RNA, all was reverse transcribed, and so the sequenced material was expressed TCRB transcripts. This table comes from immunoSEQ multiplex PCR, and its TCRdb copy is limited to in-frame clones, with some not included. Among under 300,000 clones listed, roughly 25% were seen once. These receptors' antigens are unknown. The specimen was naive CD4+ T cells from blood. The origin of the receptors is a woman aged 30 to 39 with type 1 diabetes.

J is TRBJ1-2 and V is TRBV5-1; tentatively, D is TRBD1 (6 bases). This CDR3 comprises 13 residues. Germline assignment: CDR1 SGHRS and CDR2 YFSETQ. Between the trimmed V and J ends, which lost 2 bases and 4 bases, there was a span of 9 bases. The DNA of the CDR3 is TGCGCCAGCAGCTTCTCGGACAGCTATGGCTACACCTTC. It is translated as CASSFSDSYGYTF.

The chain carries TRBV11-2 and TRBJ2-6, with 10 nucleotides matching TRBD1. The length of the CDR3 is 17 residues. With V trimmed by 5 bases and J by 0 bases, 4 bases remained unmatched. CDR1 and CDR2 from the germline V gene are SGHAT and FQNNGV. The CDR3 region is CASSRQGADSGANVLTF. DNA for the CDR3: TGTGCCAGCAGCCGACAGGGGGCAGACTCTGGGGCCAACGTCCTGACTTTC. The full variable domain, its missing parts supplied by reference TRBV11-2 and TRBJ2-6, is EAGVAQSPRYKIIEKRQSVAFWCNPISGHATLYWYQQILGQGPKLLIQFQNNGVVDDSQLPKDRFSAERLKGVDSTLKIQPAKLEDSAVYLCASSRQGADSGANVLTFGAGSRLTVL.

This clone was observed a handful of times. The chain carries TRBV25-1 and TRBJ2-3; tentative D call: TRBD1 (5 bases). This CDR3 spans 12 amino acids. Germline loops: CDR1 MGHDK, CDR2 SYGVNS. V lost 5 bases, J lost 4 bases, and 7 bases lay in between. The CDR3 is CASSPGSDTQYF. CDR3 coding DNA: TGTGCCAGCAGTCCAGGGTCAGATACGCAGTATTTT.

The V and J genes are TRBV7-3 and TRBJ2-3, with 14 nucleotides matching TRBD2. V lost 5 bases to trimming and J lost 14 bases; unmatched junction nucleotides: 9. The CDR3 is made up of 14 amino acids. CDR1 is SGHTA and CDR2 is FQGTGA in the germline V gene. DNA of the CDR3: TGTGCCAGCAGCCCCTCCGGGACTAGCGGGAGACTGTATTTT. It is translated as CASSPSGTSGRLYF.

This rearrangement joins TRBV29-1 to TRBJ2-7, with TRBD1 matching over 7 bases. Germline V CDR1 and CDR2: SQVTM, ANQGSEA. The CDR3 is 13 residues long. Unmatched junction bases numbered 7, after V lost 6 bases and J lost 2 bases. CDR3: CSVAGTAAYEQYF. Here the CDR3 DNA reads TGCAGCGTGGCCGGGACAGCGGCCTACGAGCAGTACTTC.

V usage is TRBV7-2 and J usage is TRBJ1-2, with D possibly TRBD1 on 6 matching bases. Germline CDR1 is SGHTA and CDR2 is FQGNSA. V shed 5 bases and J shed 4 bases, with 17 bases lying between them. The CDR3 has 15 amino acids. The CDR3 nucleotides read TGTGCCAGCAGCGCAAGACAGGCGCAGAGCTATGGCTACACCTTC. Translation gives CASSARQAQSYGYTF.

The V call is TRBV4-1, the J call TRBJ2-7; D is perhaps TRBD1 (5 bases). Germline loops: CDR1 MGHRA, CDR2 YSYEKL. This CDR3 has 14 residues. The V end was cut by 3 bases, the J end by 1 base, with 10 bases between. The CDR3 loop reads CASSQTRVSYEQYF. CDR3 in DNA: TGCGCCAGCAGCCAGACCAGGGTATCCTACGAGCAGTACTTC.

The chain uses TRBV6-6 and TRBJ2-1; 7 positions match TRBD1. V lost 0 bases and J lost 6; bases outside the gene matches: 8. The length of the CDR3 is 16 residues. Germline values: CDR1 MNHNY, CDR2 SVGAGI (reference sequence). This CDR3 reads CASSYSGQGEFNEQFF. The CDR3 DNA reads TGTGCCAGCAGTTACTCTGGCCAGGGGGAATTCAATGAGCAGTTCTTC.

V is TRBV6-6 and J is TRBJ2-7, with 8 nucleotides matching TRBD1. The J segment lost 3 bases and the V segment lost 3 bases, leaving 10 bases of the junction unmatched. Germline values: CDR1 MNHNY, CDR2 SVGAGI (reference sequence). This CDR3 comprises 16 residues. CDR3 region: CASSYSYRDRSYEQYF. The DNA of the CDR3 is TGTGCCAGCAGTTATTCGTACCGGGACAGGAGCTACGAGCAGTACTTC.

This sequence joins TRBV18 and TRBJ1-2; D might be TRBD1 (6 bases). The CDR3 has 14 residues. CDR1 is KGHSH, CDR2 LQKENI, per germline. V lost 8 bases to trimming and J lost 8 bases, with 21 bases between them. CDR3 protein: CASRNIQGAGGYTF. The CDR3 DNA sequence: TGTGCCAGCCGCAACATACAGGGAGCGGGGGGCTACACCTTC.